The rows below give T cell receptor beta chains drawn from one sample of a study of CD8 T cells in ankylosing spondylitis. TCRdb called the 5' RACE reads again in MiXCR, with one record for every CDR3 protein. The data hold 250,000 to 350,000 distinct CDR3 sequences, with around 18% observed a single time. Material for sequencing was blood, either unsorted or a sorted T cell fraction (not recorded which). The receptor set was obtained from a male donor with ankylosing spondylitis or in good health (not recorded which). The CDR3 runs from the conserved cysteine through the conserved F or W.

cdr3_aa j_call v_call cdr3_length
CAISESGSTLAKNIQYF TRBJ2-4 TRBV10-3 17
CSAVEAVQPQHF TRBJ1-5 TRBV20-1 12
CSASRQQNLDTQYF TRBJ2-3 TRBV20-1 14
CASSESPGHHTDTQYF TRBJ2-3 TRBV6-1 16
CASSFRWTGSTDTQYF TRBJ2-3 TRBV27 16
CASRPTAESDTPPHF TRBJ1-5 TRBV5-1 15
CASSSFNRLGGYTF TRBJ1-2 TRBV5-1 14
CASSLDRDSPLHF TRBJ1-6 TRBV5-1 13
CASSFIDSNNEQFF TRBJ2-1 TRBV5-1 14
CSAPRTSAGSEQFF TRBJ2-1 TRBV20-1 14
CASSKAGTPQETQYF TRBJ2-5 TRBV5-1 15
CSFGTSGGGTQYF TRBJ2-3 TRBV29-1 13
CASGFTGTQNTEAFF TRBJ1-1 TRBV12-5 15
CATSDGGQETQYF TRBJ2-5 TRBV24-1 13
CSVQAGGPGEQFF TRBJ2-1 TRBV29-1 13
CASSLDYSGRAKNIQYF TRBJ2-4 TRBV5-1 17
CASSLVAGLNTGELFF TRBJ2-2 TRBV5-1 16
CASSPIVGTEAFF TRBJ1-1 TRBV11-2 13
CASSLYGSSPDTQYF TRBJ2-3 TRBV5-1 15
CASSPPGDNYGYTF TRBJ1-2 TRBV18 14
CASSRGGPYNEQFF TRBJ2-1 TRBV12-3/TRBV12-4 14
CSANRGRNYGYTF TRBJ1-2 TRBV20-1 13
CASSLGGGGNQPQHF TRBJ1-5 TRBV7-2 15
CGSSLGSSTWYF TRBJ2-3 TRBV3-1 12
CASSLANSPGGEQFF TRBJ2-1 TRBV5-1 15
CASSFPTRSYGYTF TRBJ1-2 TRBV12-3/TRBV12-4 14
CASSFQAGGLPGELFF TRBJ2-2 TRBV7-6 16
CAWSVIGQNRGTEAFF TRBJ1-1 TRBV30 16
CASSYSGTANTGELFF TRBJ2-2 TRBV6-5 16
CASSPNRGDTQYF TRBJ2-3 TRBV3-1 13
CANSGSSIGELFF TRBJ2-2 TRBV27 13
CASSSRLSRAYNEQFF TRBJ2-1 TRBV5-6 16
CASSYGQNTEAFF TRBJ1-1 TRBV6-5 13
CSVRQGGAKNIQYF TRBJ2-4 TRBV29-1 14
CASRLAGGVNEQFF TRBJ2-1 TRBV5-1 14
CASSSGEETQYF TRBJ2-5 TRBV6-5 12
CASSSDRDSHEKLFF TRBJ1-4 TRBV7-9 15
CASTPPGLFTEAFF TRBJ1-1 TRBV12-3/TRBV12-4 14
CAISALGGSGTDTQYF TRBJ2-3 TRBV10-3 16
CASSSSLTSNADTQYF TRBJ2-3 TRBV28 16
CASNPNSDTQYF TRBJ2-3 TRBV5-1 12
CAIRRTGDTGELFF TRBJ2-2 TRBV10-3 14
CSGLGVDTQYF TRBJ2-3 TRBV29-1 11